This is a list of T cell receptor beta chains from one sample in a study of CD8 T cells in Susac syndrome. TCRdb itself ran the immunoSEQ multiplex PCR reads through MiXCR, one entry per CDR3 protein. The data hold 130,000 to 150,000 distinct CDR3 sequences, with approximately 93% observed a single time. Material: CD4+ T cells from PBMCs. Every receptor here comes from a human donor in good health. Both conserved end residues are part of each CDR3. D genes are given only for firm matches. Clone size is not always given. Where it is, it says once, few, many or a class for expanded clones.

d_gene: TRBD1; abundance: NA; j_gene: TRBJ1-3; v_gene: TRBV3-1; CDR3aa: CASSQVQGAWGNTIYF; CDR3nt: TGTGCCAGCAGCCAAGTTCAGGGGGCATGGGGAAACACCATATATTTT
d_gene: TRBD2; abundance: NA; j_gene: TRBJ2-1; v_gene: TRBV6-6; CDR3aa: CAASWRLAGLLNEQFF; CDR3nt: TGTGCCGCCTCATGGCGACTAGCGGGCCTCCTTAATGAGCAGTTCTTC
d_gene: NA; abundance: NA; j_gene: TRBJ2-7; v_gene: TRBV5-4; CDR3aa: CASNPRDSYEQYF; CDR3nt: TGTGCCAGCAACCCGCGGGACTCCTACGAGCAGTACTTC
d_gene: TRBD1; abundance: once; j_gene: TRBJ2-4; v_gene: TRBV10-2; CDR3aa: CARETGGRSGNIQYF; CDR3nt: TGCGCCAGAGAGACAGGGGGCCGTTCGGGGAACATTCAGTACTTC
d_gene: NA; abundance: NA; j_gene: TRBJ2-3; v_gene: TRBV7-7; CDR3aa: CASSLQGRDTDTQYF; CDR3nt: TGTGCTAGCAGCTTACAGGGGAGGGACACAGATACGCAGTATTTT
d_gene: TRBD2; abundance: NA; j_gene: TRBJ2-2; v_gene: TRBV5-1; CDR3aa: CASSLGLAGRGDTGELFF; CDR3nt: TGCGCCAGCAGCTTGGGTCTAGCGGGCCGCGGGGACACCGGGGAGCTGTTTTTT
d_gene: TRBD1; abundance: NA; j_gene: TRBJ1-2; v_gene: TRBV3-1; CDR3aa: CASSQQSTGYGYTF; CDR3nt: TGTGCCAGCAGCCAACAATCGACAGGGTATGGCTACACCTTC
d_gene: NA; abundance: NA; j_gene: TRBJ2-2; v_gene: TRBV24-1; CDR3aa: CATSDLGVNTGELFF; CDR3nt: TGTGCCACCAGTGATTTGGGAGTGAACACCGGGGAGCTGTTTTTT
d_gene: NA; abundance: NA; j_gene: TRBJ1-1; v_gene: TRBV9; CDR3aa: CASSVRLGDIPNTEAFF; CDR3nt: TGTGCCAGCAGCGTACGTTTAGGGGATATACCGAACACTGAAGCTTTCTTT
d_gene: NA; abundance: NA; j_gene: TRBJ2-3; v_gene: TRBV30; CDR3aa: CAWSPDIRVADTQYF; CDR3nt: TGTGCCTGGAGTCCGGACATAAGGGTGGCAGATACGCAGTATTTT
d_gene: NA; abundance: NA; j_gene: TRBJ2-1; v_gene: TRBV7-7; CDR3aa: CASSLQGRGEQFF; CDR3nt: TGTGCTAGCAGCTTGCAGGGGAGGGGTGAGCAGTTCTTC
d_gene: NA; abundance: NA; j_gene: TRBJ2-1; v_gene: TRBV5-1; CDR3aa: CASSLAWTGAGYNEQFF; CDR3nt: TGCGCCAGCAGCTTGGCCTGGACGGGGGCGGGATACAATGAGCAGTTCTTC
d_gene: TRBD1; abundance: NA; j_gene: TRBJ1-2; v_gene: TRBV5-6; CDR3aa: CASSLRGQRVNYGYTF; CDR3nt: TGTGCCAGCAGCTTGCGGGGACAGAGAGTTAACTATGGCTACACCTTC
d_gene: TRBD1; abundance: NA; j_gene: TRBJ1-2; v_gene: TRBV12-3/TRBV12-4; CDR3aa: CASSFGTGGVNGYTF; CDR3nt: TGTGCCAGCAGTTTCGGGACAGGGGGCGTGAATGGCTACACCTTC
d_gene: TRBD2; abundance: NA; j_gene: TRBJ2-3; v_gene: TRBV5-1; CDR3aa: CASSPTRVAGVVDTQYF; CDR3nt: TGCGCCAGCAGCCCCACCCGCGTAGCGGGAGTGGTAGATACGCAGTATTTT
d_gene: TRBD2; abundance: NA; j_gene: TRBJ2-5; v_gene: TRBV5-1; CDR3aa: CASSPGSGLEETQYF; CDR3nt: TGCGCCAGCAGCCCGGGGTCGGGACTAGAAGAGACCCAGTACTTC
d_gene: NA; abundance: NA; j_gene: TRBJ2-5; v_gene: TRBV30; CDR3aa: CAWSILAGETQYF; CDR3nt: TGTGCCTGGAGCATCCTAGCAGGGGAGACCCAGTACTTC
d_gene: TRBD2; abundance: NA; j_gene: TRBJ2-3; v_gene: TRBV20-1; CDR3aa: CSARDLAGTTDTQYF; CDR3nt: TGCAGTGCTAGAGATTTAGCGGGGACCACAGATACGCAGTATTTT
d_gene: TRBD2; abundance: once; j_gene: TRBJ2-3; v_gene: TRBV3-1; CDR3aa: CASSLAGVGEDTQYF; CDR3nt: TGTGCCAGCAGCCTAGCGGGAGTAGGGGAAGATACGCAGTATTTT
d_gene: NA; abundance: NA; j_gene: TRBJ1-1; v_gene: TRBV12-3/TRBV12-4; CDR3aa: CASSLDLNTEAFF; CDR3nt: TGTGCCAGCAGTTTGGATCTGAACACTGAAGCTTTCTTT
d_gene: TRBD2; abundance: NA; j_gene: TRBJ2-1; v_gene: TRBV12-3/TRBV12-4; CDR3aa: CASRTGTSNYEQFF; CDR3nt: TGTGCCAGCAGGACCGGGACTAGTAACTATGAGCAGTTCTTC
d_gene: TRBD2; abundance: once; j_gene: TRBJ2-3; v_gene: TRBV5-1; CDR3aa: CASSYGLATSTDTQYF; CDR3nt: TGCGCCAGCAGCTACGGACTAGCGACTAGCACAGATACGCAGTATTTT
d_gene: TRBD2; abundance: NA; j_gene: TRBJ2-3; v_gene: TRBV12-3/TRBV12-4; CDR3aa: CASSFGLATDTQYF; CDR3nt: TGTGCCAGCAGTTTCGGACTAGCGACAGATACGCAGTATTTT
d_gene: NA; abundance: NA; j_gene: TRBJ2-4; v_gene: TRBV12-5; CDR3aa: CASVRAIRGGDSKNIQYF; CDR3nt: TGTGCTAGCGTACGAGCGATTAGAGGCGGTGACTCCAAAAACATTCAGTACTTC
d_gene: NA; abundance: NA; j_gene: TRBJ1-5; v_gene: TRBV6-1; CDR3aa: CASSSYRVGDRPQHF; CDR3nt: TGTGCCAGCAGTAGCTACAGGGTGGGAGATCGGCCCCAGCATTTT
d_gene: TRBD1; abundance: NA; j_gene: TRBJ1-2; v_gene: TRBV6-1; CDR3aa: CASSEAPTGGYGYTF; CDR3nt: TGTGCCAGCAGTGAAGCGCCTACAGGGGGGTATGGCTACACCTTC
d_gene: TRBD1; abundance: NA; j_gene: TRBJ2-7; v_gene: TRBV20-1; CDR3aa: CSARDSTGGYEQYF; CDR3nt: TGCAGTGCTAGAGATTCGACAGGGGGGTACGAGCAGTACTTC
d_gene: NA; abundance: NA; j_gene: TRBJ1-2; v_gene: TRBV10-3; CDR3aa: CAISELGGEGGYTF; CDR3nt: TGTGCCATCAGTGAGCTGGGGGGCGAGGGTGGCTACACCTTC
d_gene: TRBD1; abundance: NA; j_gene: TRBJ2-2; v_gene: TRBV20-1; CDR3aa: CSAQKGDSNTGELFF; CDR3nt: TGCAGTGCTCAGAAGGGGGACAGTAACACCGGGGAGCTGTTTTTT
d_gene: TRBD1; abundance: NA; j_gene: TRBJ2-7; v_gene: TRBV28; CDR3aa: CASSDPGTGGGYEQYF; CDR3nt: TGTGCCAGCAGTGATCCCGGGACAGGGGGCGGGTACGAGCAGTACTTC